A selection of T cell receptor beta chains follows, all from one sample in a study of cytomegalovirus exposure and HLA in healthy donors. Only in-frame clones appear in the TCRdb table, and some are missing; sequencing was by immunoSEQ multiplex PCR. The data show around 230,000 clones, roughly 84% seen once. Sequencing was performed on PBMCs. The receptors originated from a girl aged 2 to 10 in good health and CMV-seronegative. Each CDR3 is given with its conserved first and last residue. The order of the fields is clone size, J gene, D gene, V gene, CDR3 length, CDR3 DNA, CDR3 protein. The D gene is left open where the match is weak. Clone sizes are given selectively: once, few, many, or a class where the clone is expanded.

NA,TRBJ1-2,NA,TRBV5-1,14,TGCGCCAGCAGCCCCCGACAGACAAACTATGGCTACACCTTC,CASSPRQTNYGYTF
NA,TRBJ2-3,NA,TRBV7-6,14,TGTGCCAGCGTAAGGGACTCCGGCACAGATACGCAGTATTTT,CASVRDSGTDTQYF
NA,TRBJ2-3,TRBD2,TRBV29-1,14,TGCAGCGTTGCCCGGGAGGGCCGCGGAGATACGCAGTATTTT,CSVAREGRGDTQYF
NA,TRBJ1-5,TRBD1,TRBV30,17,TGTGCCTGGAGTGTTGGTAGAGGGGGCACCGTTAATCAGCCCCAGCATTTT,CAWSVGRGGTVNQPQHF
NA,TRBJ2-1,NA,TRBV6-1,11,TGTGCCAGTCCCAAAGGGGGGGCGCAGTTCTTC,CASPKGGAQFF
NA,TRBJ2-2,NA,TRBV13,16,TGTGCCAGCAGCTCCCCCGCCGGGATTTACTCCGGGGAGCTGTTTTTT,CASSSPAGIYSGELFF
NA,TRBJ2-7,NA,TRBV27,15,TGTGCCAGCAAGCCCCGTGGTGCCACCACCTACGAGCAGTACTTC,CASKPRGATTYEQYF
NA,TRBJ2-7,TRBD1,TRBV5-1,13,TGCGCCAGCAGCCCGGACAGGGTTGGCGAGCAGTACTTC,CASSPDRVGEQYF
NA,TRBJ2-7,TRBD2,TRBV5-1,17,TGCGCCAGCAGCCTGGCCCTTCTAGCGGAGCGATCCTACGAGCAGTACTTC,CASSLALLAERSYEQYF
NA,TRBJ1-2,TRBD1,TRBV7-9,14,TGTGCCAGCAGCATAGGACAGGGTACCTATGGCTACACCTTC,CASSIGQGTYGYTF
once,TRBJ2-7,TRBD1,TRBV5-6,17,TGTGCCAGCAGCTTGTGGACAGGGGTCCGAATTCCCTACGAGCAGTACTTC,CASSLWTGVRIPYEQYF
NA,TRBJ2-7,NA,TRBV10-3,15,TGTGCCATCAGTGTGACGGGTAGGAGCTCCTACGAGCAGTACTTC,CAISVTGRSSYEQYF
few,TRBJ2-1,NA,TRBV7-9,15,TGTGCCAGCAGCTTAGATCGGGGACTCTACAATGAGCAGTTCTTC,CASSLDRGLYNEQFF
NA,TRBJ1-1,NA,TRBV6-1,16,TGTGCCAGCAGTGAATTGACGGGATTGATGAACACTGAAGCTTTCTTT,CASSELTGLMNTEAFF
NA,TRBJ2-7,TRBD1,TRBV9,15,TGTGCCAGCAGCCCTGGGGCAGGGGGCGTCTACGAGCAGTACTTC,CASSPGAGGVYEQYF
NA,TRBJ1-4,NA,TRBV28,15,TGTGCCAGCAGGGGACATGCCGCAACTAATGAAAAACTGTTTTTT,CASRGHAATNEKLFF
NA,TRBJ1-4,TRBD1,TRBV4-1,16,TGCGCCAGCAGCCAAGATTCCCGACAGGGAGGAGAAAAACTGTTTTTT,CASSQDSRQGGEKLFF
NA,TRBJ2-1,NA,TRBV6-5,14,TGTGCCAGCGGAAGACTAGAGGTCGACAATGAGCAGTTCTTC,CASGRLEVDNEQFF
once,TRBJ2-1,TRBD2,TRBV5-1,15,TGCGCCAGCAGCGGGGGACTAGCGGGAGTAGGGGAGCAGTTCTTC,CASSGGLAGVGEQFF
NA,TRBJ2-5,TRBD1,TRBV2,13,TGTGTCAGCAGTTTACAGGGGTTAGAGACCCAGTACTTC,CVSSLQGLETQYF
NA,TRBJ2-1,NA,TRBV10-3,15,TGTGCCATCAGTGAAGTGGGGGACTTATACAATGAGCAGTTCTTC,CAISEVGDLYNEQFF
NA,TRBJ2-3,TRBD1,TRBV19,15,TGTGCCAGTAGAAGGACAGGGACTAGCACAGATACGCAGTATTTT,CASRRTGTSTDTQYF
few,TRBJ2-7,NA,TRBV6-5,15,TGTGCCAGCAGTTACTCGTGGGGGGTTGACTACGAGCAGTACTTC,CASSYSWGVDYEQYF
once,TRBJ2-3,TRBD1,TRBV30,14,TGTGCCTGGAGTCTGACAGGGCTCACAGATACGCAGTATTTT,CAWSLTGLTDTQYF
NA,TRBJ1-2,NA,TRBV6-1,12,TGTGCCAGCACGTGGAGTGTCTATGGCTACACCTTC,CASTWSVYGYTF
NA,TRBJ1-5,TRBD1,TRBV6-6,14,TGTGCCAGCAGCCCGGACAGGGCCAATCAGCCCCAGCATTTT,CASSPDRANQPQHF
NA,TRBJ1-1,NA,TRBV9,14,TGTGCCAGCAGCCGAAGGTCCTGGACTACTGAAGCTTTCTTT,CASSRRSWTTEAFF
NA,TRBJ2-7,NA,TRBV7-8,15,TGTGCCAGCAGCTTAGGGTCCGGGAGCCCCTACGAGCAGTACTTC,CASSLGSGSPYEQYF
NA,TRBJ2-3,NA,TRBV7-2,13,TGTGCCAGCAGCTTAGGCCGGGGAGATACGCAGTATTTT,CASSLGRGDTQYF
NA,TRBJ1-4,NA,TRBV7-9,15,TGTGCCAGCAGCGGTGAAATTCCCGGGTATGAAAAACTGTTTTTT,CASSGEIPGYEKLFF
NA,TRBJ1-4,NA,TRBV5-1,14,TGCGCCAGCAGCTTGCTTGCAACTAATGAAAAACTGTTTTTT,CASSLLATNEKLFF
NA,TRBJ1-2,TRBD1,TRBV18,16,TGTGCCAGCTCACCCATACAGGGGGGTAAAGACTATGGCTACACCTTC,CASSPIQGGKDYGYTF
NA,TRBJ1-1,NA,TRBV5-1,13,TGCGCCAGCAGCTTCAGGGGCCGAGGTGAAGCTTTCTTT,CASSFRGRGEAFF
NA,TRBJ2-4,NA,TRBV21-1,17,TGTGCCAGCAGCCAAAACAGGGGCCGCTACCTAAAAAACATTCAGTACTTC,CASSQNRGRYLKNIQYF
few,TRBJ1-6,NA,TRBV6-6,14,TGTGCCAGCAGCCACCTCGGGAATAATTCACCCCTCCACTTT,CASSHLGNNSPLHF
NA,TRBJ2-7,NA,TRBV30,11,TGTGCCTGGAGGGACTTCTACGAGCAGTACTTC,CAWRDFYEQYF
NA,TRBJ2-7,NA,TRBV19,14,TGTGCCAGTAGTATTAGAAGAAGCTCCTACGAGCAGTACTTC,CASSIRRSSYEQYF
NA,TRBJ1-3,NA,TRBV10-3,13,TGTGCCATCAGGGACAGCTCTTGGGACACCATATATTTT,CAIRDSSWDTIYF
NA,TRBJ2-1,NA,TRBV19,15,TGTGCCAGTAGTATCTATCTAGCCTCCTACAATGAGCAGTTCTTC,CASSIYLASYNEQFF
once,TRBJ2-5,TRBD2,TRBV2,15,TGTGCCAGCAGAGAAGAACTAGCGGTTCAAGAGACCCAGTACTTC,CASREELAVQETQYF
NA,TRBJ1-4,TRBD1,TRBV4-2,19,TGTGCCAGCAGCCCCTTCCTAGACAGGGGGCGGGTTACTAATGAAAAACTGTTTTTT,CASSPFLDRGRVTNEKLFF
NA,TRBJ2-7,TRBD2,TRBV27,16,TGTGCCAGCAGTTTATCGAAGGGACTAGTCTCCTACGAGCAGTACTTC,CASSLSKGLVSYEQYF
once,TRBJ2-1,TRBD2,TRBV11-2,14,TGTGCCAGCAGCAGGGACTACCAGTACAATGAGCAGTTCTTC,CASSRDYQYNEQFF
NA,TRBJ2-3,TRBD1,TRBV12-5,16,TGTGCTAGTGGAACCGGTGGGACAGGGGACACAGATACGCAGTATTTT,CASGTGGTGDTDTQYF
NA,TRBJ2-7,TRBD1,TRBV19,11,TGTGCCAGTCGACAGGGCCACGAGCAGTACTTC,CASRQGHEQYF
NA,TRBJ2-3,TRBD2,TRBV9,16,TGTGCCAGCAGCGCTAGCGGGGGGGACTACACAGATACGCAGTATTTT,CASSASGGDYTDTQYF
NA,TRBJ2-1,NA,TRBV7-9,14,TGTGCCAGCAGCTTAGTTCTGATAGGGGGTGAGCAGTTCTTC,CASSLVLIGGEQFF
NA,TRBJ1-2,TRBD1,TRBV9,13,TGTGCCAGCAGGGGACAGGGTGACTATGGCTACACCTTC,CASRGQGDYGYTF
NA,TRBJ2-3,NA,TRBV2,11,TGTGCCAGCAGCGTTGCAGATACGCAGTATTTT,CASSVADTQYF
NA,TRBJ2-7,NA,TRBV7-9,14,TGTGCCAGCAAGGCCCAACCCGACAGCTACGAGCAGTACTTC,CASKAQPDSYEQYF
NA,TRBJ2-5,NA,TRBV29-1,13,TGCAGCACCAGTGGTGGCTCGCAGGAGACCCAGTACTTC,CSTSGGSQETQYF
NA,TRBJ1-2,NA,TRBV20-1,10,TGCAGTGCTAGGAGACAGGTTAACACCTTC,CSARRQVNTF
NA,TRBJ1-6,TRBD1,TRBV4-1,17,TGCGCCAGCAGCCCCCACCTTCGGACAGGGTATAATTCACCCCTCCACTTT,CASSPHLRTGYNSPLHF
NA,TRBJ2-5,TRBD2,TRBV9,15,TGTGCCAGCAGCGTAGCTAACGGGGGGAAAGAGACCCAGTACTTC,CASSVANGGKETQYF